This passage covers 30 T cell receptor beta chains from one sample sequenced in a study of blood T cell repertoires in COVID-19. Here immunoSEQ multiplex PCR was the method, and the copy in TCRdb shows in-frame clones only, minus some. The sample includes a few hundred thousand clones, under 90% of them seen just once. The sequencing sample was made of PBMCs or T cells enriched from blood (not recorded which). All receptors derive from a woman aged 55-70 years who had recovered from COVID-19.

The genes are TRBV19 and TRBJ2-7, with TRBD1 matching 8 bases. Germline V gene lookup returns CDR1 LNHDA and CDR2 SQIVND (reference sequence). V dropped 4 bases and J dropped 2; count of bases not matched to a gene: 7. This CDR3 has 15 residues. CDR3 loop: CASSTRDRRPYEQYF. The DNA for the CDR3 is TGTGCCAGTAGTACCCGGGACAGGAGGCCCTACGAGCAGTACTTC.

This clone was seen once. The chain joins TRBV2 to TRBJ2-4, with 7 positions matching TRBD1. V lost 0 bases, J lost 2 bases, and 1 base stayed unmatched. The CDR3 contains 15 residues. Germline CDR1 reads SNHLY; CDR2 reads FYNNEI. The CDR3 DNA reads as TGTGCCAGCAGTGAAGCGACAGGGACCAAAAACATTCAGTACTTC. Its protein is CASSEATGTKNIQYF.

The chain links TRBV6-1 to TRBJ2-1, with 7 positions matching TRBD2. This CDR3 contains 14 residues. Germline V gene data show CDR1 as MNHNS and CDR2 as SASEGT. V dropped 1 base and J dropped 7; count of bases not matched to a gene: 4. The CDR3 coding sequence is TGTGCCAGCAGTGAAGGGTGGGGGGGGAATGAGCAGTTCTTC. Translation gives CASSEGWGGNEQFF.

The chain links TRBV2 to TRBJ2-7, with TRBD1 identical over 10 bases. Germline CDR1 SNHLY, CDR2 FYNNEI. This CDR3 spans 14 amino acids. V dropped 8 bases and J dropped 0; count of bases not matched to a gene: 4. CDR3 loop: CASARDRGSYEQYF. The CDR3 nucleotides are TGTGCCAGCGCCCGGGACAGGGGCTCCTACGAGCAGTACTTC.

J is TRBJ1-2 and V is TRBV19; 10 bases align to TRBD1. The CDR3 spans 16 residues. V shed 6 bases and J 4 bases; nucleotides not matched to a gene: 11. Germline V gene data show CDR1 as LNHDA and CDR2 as SQIVND (reference sequence). In DNA, the CDR3 is TGTGCCAGTAGATCTCCGGGACAGGGGTCTGGCTATGGCTACACCTTC. Translated: CASRSPGQGSGYGYTF.

This chain links TRBV9 with TRBJ2-3, with TRBD2 identical over 9 bases. With V trimmed by 2 bases and J by 4 bases, 14 bases remained unmatched. The germline CDR1 and CDR2 sequences are SGDLS and YYNGEE. The CDR3 consists of 18 residues. The CDR3 region has the DNA TGTGCCAGCAGCGTCCGCGCAGGGCGGGGGGGCCTGGCAGATACGCAGTATTTT. Translated, it gives CASSVRAGRGGLADTQYF. Complete variable domain (other parts from reference TRBV9 and TRBJ2-3): DSGVTQTPKHLITATGQRVTLRCSPRSGDLSVYWYQQSLDQGLQFLIQYYNGEERAKGNILERFSAQQFPDLHSELNLSSLELGDSALYFCASSVRAGRGGLADTQYFGPGTRLTVL.

The chain couples TRBV5-1 to TRBJ2-2; 11 nucleotides align to TRBD2. The CDR3 totals 19 residues. V gave up 0 bases and J gave up 4 bases; unmatched junction bases: 11. The V gene's germline CDR1 is SGHRS and CDR2 YFSETQ. The CDR3 protein is CASSLGLRASGRRTGELFF. The CDR3 DNA reads TGCGCCAGCAGCTTGGGACTTCGGGCTAGCGGGAGGCGCACCGGGGAGCTGTTTTTT.

This rearrangement joins TRBV29-1 to TRBJ2-7, with 9 bases identical to TRBD1. The germline V gene has CDR1 SQVTM and CDR2 ANQGSEA. The CDR3 has 11 residues. V was pared by 6 bases and J by 7 bases, with 4 bases of the junction left unmatched. This chain's CDR3 is CSVGQGWEQYF. The CDR3 region has the DNA TGCAGCGTAGGACAGGGGTGGGAGCAGTACTTC.

The genes are TRBV2 and TRBJ2-7; TRBD1 matches at 7 bases. The germline V gene has CDR1 SNHLY and CDR2 FYNNEI. The V gene end was trimmed by 7 bases and the J gene end by 0 bases; junction bases not matched to a gene: 6. The CDR3 is 14 amino acids. CDR3 sequence reads: CASTQGESSYEQYF. The CDR3 DNA reads TGTGCCAGCACCCAGGGGGAGAGCTCCTACGAGCAGTACTTC.

The rearrangement uses TRBV5-1 and TRBJ1-2, with TRBD1 matching 7 bases. The CDR3 length is 15 residues. Germline V gene lookup returns CDR1 SGHRS and CDR2 YFSETQ. Losses at the gene ends were 4 bases for V and 1 base for J; bases not matched to a gene: 7. CDR3: CASSADRDSNYGYTF. CDR3 nucleotide sequence: TGCGCCAGCAGCGCAGACAGGGACAGTAACTATGGCTACACCTTC.

This clone was detected a few times. This sequence joins TRBV7-8 and TRBJ1-3, with TRBD1 as a possible D gene (5 bases). V was trimmed by 3 bases and J by 3 bases, leaving 9 bases between them. Germline CDR1 reads SGHVS; CDR2 reads FQNEAQ. This CDR3 region has 14 residues. The CDR3, as DNA: TGTGCCAGCAGCTTCCAGGGAATTGGAAACACCATATATTTT. Its protein is CASSFQGIGNTIYF.

A few counts support this clone. V is TRBV5-1 and J is TRBJ2-7; D gene unclear. The CDR3 is 14 residues long. The germline gives CDR1 SGHRS, CDR2 YFSETQ. Deletions cut 3 bases from V and 0 bases from J, with 10 bases between. CDR3 nucleotides: TGCGCCAGCAGCTACCAGGCAAGCTCCTACGAGCAGTACTTC. Protein sequence: CASSYQASSYEQYF.

The J gene is TRBJ1-2, the V gene TRBV12-3 or TRBV12-4, with a tentative D call TRBD1 (6 bases). The CDR3 is made up of 11 amino acids. The V gene lost 3 bases and the J gene lost 8 bases, with 7 bases spanning the gap. The CDR3 DNA reads as TGTGCCAGCAGTTTGACAGGCGGCTACACCTTC. This codes for CASSLTGGYTF.

The chain's CDR3 is CASGAFDEQFF. The CDR3 region has the DNA TGTGCCAGCGGAGCGTTCGATGAGCAGTTCTTC. V and J are TRBV6-5 and TRBJ2-1; D unresolved. The CDR3 contains 11 residues. V dropped 8 bases and J dropped 8 bases, with 10 bases sitting between them. Germline V gene lookup returns CDR1 MNHEY and CDR2 SVGAGI.

V gene TRBV5-6 combines with J gene TRBJ1-5, with unresolved D. The CDR3 totals 15 residues. Trimming pared 4 bases from V and 0 bases from J, leaving 11 bases between. Germline V gene lookup returns CDR1 SGHDT and CDR2 YYEEEE. In DNA, the CDR3 is TGTGCCAGCAGCCCCGGTCCCTCTAGCAATCAGCCCCAGCATTTT. Protein: CASSPGPSSNQPQHF.

The chain employs TRBV19 and TRBJ2-5; D perhaps matches TRBD2 (7 bases). This CDR3 region has 15 residues. With 5 bases removed from V and 6 bases from J, the gap between germline ends came to 19 bases. Germline values: CDR1 LNHDA, CDR2 SQIVND (reference sequence). The CDR3 DNA follows: TGTGCCAGTAGTCCAGGATGGGGGGGCGAGAAGACCCAGTACTTC. Its translation: CASSPGWGGEKTQYF.

The chain carries TRBV4-3 and TRBJ2-7; 8 bases agree with TRBD1. Losses at the gene ends were 3 bases for V and 3 bases for J; bases not matched to a gene: 7. The germline CDR1 and CDR2 sequences are LGHNA and YSLEER. This CDR3 has 15 residues. The CDR3 coding sequence is TGCGCCAGCAGCCAGACGACAGGGGCTTACTACGAGCAGTACTTC. Protein: CASSQTTGAYYEQYF.

V usage is TRBV11-2 and J usage is TRBJ1-1; TRBD1 might be the D (6 bases). Trimming took 5 bases from V and 1 from J, leaving 14 bases between them. Germline lookup yields CDR1 SGHAT and CDR2 FQNNGV. The CDR3 runs 15 residues. As DNA, the CDR3 is TGTGCCAGCAGCGCAACAGGGCTCAGGAACACTGAAGCTTTCTTT. This sequence encodes CASSATGLRNTEAFF.

V is TRBV6-5 and J is TRBJ1-2; D is ambiguous. The CDR3 runs 11 residues. Per germline, CDR1 MNHEY and CDR2 SVGAGI. V dropped 10 bases and J dropped 9 bases, with 15 bases sitting between them. CDR3 in DNA: TGTGCCACCCAGTACTATTTTAGCTACACCTTC. Translating it yields CATQYYFSYTF.

V and J are TRBV6-6 and TRBJ1-1; 7 nucleotides align to TRBD1. This CDR3 is built from 16 residues. V lost 6 bases to trimming and J lost 0 bases; unmatched junction nucleotides: 10. Germline V gives CDR1 MNHNY, CDR2 SVGAGI (reference sequence). The CDR3 region is CASRPDRAPMNTEAFF. The CDR3 DNA is TGTGCCAGCAGACCCGACAGGGCCCCAATGAACACTGAAGCTTTCTTT.

CDR3 residues: CASSSLLAGTQYF. The CDR3, as DNA: TGTGCCAGCAGCTCATTACTAGCAGGCACGCAGTATTTT. The chain joins TRBV11-1 to TRBJ2-3; D is possibly TRBD2 (6 bases). CDR3 length equals 13 residues. The germline V gene has CDR1 SGHAT and CDR2 FQDESV (reference sequence). Trimming removed 4 bases from V and 9 bases from J, with 14 bases in between.

The chain uses TRBV6-6 and TRBJ2-1; 9 nucleotides match TRBD2. With 3 bases clipped from V and 5 bases from J, the junction kept 5 bases outside the gene matches. CDR1 MNHNY and CDR2 SVGAGI come from the germline V gene (reference sequence). This CDR3 has 15 amino acids. DNA for the CDR3: TGTGCCAGCAGTTATTCCCGCGGGGGGGACAATGAGCAGTTCTTC. Encoded protein: CASSYSRGGDNEQFF.

This clone was counted a single time. The CDR3 DNA is TGTGCCACCAGTACAAGCGGGAGCTCGTCCTACTCCTACGAGCAGTACTTC. Translating gives CATSTSGSSSYSYEQYF. The gene calls are TRBV15 and TRBJ2-7; 8 bases are a match to TRBD2. This CDR3 has 17 amino acids. The V gene end was trimmed by 6 bases and the J gene end by 0 bases; junction bases not matched to a gene: 13. Germline CDR1 is LNHNV and CDR2 is YYDKDF (reference sequence).

The chain is built from TRBV27 and TRBJ1-2; possibly TRBD1 for D (5 bases). V gave up 6 bases and J gave up 8 bases, with 19 bases separating them. Germline CDR1 is MNHEY and CDR2 is SMNVEV (reference sequence). CDR3 length equals 14 residues. CDR3 in amino acids: CASSPWGGQGGYTF. CDR3 nucleotide sequence: TGTGCCAGCAGCCCTTGGGGGGGTCAGGGCGGCTACACCTTC.

The chain is built from TRBV10-3 and TRBJ1-2; no clear D gene. CDR3 length: 14 residues. Trimming stripped 1 base from V and 2 bases from J, with 8 bases between. CDR1 ENHRY and CDR2 SYGVKD come from the germline V gene. CDR3 DNA: TGTGCCATCAGTGAGTATGCAGTCAACTATGGCTACACCTTC. Amino acids: CAISEYAVNYGYTF.

V is TRBV5-5 and J is TRBJ1-4, with unresolved D. This CDR3 spans 16 amino acids. Trimming cost V 0 bases and J 3 bases, with 12 bases left between them. The germline V gene encodes CDR1 SGHKS and CDR2 YYEKEE (reference sequence). The CDR3 nucleotides are TGTGCCAGCAGCTTGGGCGGAGGGCTGGCTAATGAAAAACTGTTTTTT. Protein: CASSLGGGLANEKLFF.

The V and J genes are TRBV25-1 and TRBJ2-7, with TRBD1 matching 12 bases. Germline CDR1 and CDR2: MGHDK and SYGVNS. V lost 6 bases to trimming and J lost 7 bases; unmatched junction nucleotides: 4. This CDR3 region has 13 residues. CDR3 in DNA: TGTGCCAGCAGGGGACAGGGGGCGAGAGAGCAGTACTTC. Amino acids: CASRGQGAREQYF.

This clone is a singleton in its sample. J is TRBJ1-2 and V is TRBV25-1; D is unresolved. Trimming pared 2 bases from V and 7 bases from J, leaving 20 bases between. Germline loops: CDR1 MGHDK, CDR2 SYGVNS. This CDR3 comprises 16 residues. The CDR3 here is CASSESLMGPGSGYTF. CDR3 DNA: TGTGCCAGCAGTGAAAGTCTTATGGGTCCGGGAAGTGGCTACACCTTC.

V gene TRBV5-6 combines with J gene TRBJ1-5, with a weak D call TRBD1 (6 bases). This CDR3 is built from 15 residues. V lost 0 bases, J lost 4 bases, and 11 bases lay in between. Germline CDR1 is SGHDT and CDR2 is YYEEEE. CDR3 bases: TGTGCCAGCAGCTTGGCACAGGGCCTTAATCAGCCCCAGCATTTT. It codes for CASSLAQGLNQPQHF.

The CDR3 DNA follows: TGTGCCAGCAGTGAAGCGCTTCCGGGTACCCTTGGCTCCTATAATTCACCCCTCCACTTT. It specifies CASSEALPGTLGSYNSPLHF. This rearrangement joins TRBV2 to TRBJ1-6; D is unresolved. The V gene lost 0 bases and the J gene lost 0 bases, with 18 bases spanning the gap. Germline CDR1 reads SNHLY; CDR2 reads FYNNEI. The CDR3 is made up of 20 amino acids. Drawing the rest from reference TRBV2 and TRBJ1-6, the complete variable domain is EPEVTQTPSHQVTQMGQEVILRCVPISNHLYFYWYRQILGQKVEFLVSFYNNEISEKSEIFDDQFSVERPDGSNFTLKIRSTKLEDSAMYFCASSEALPGTLGSYNSPLHFGNGTRLTVT.